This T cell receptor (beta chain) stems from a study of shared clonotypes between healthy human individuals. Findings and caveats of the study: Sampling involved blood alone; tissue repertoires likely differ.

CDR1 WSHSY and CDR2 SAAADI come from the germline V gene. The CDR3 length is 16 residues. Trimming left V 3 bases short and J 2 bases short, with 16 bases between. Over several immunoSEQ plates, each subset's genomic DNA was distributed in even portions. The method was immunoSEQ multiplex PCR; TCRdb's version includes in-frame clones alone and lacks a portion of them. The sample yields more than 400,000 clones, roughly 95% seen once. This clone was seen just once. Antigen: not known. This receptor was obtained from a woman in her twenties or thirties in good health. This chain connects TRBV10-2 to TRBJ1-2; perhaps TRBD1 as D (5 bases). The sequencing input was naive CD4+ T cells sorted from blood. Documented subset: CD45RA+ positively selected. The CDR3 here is CASSELRRQRNYGYTF. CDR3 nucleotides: TGCGCCAGCAGTGAACTGAGGAGACAGAGGAACTATGGCTACACCTTC.